The rows below give T cell receptor beta chains drawn from one sample of a study of T cell changes during pregnancy in multiple sclerosis. Method: immunoSEQ multiplex PCR; TCRdb's copy keeps in-frame clones and lacks some. The table shows roughly 49,000 clones, with over 90% occurring only once. This material consisted of CD4+ T cells from peripheral blood mononuclear cells, taken in the second trimester of pregnancy. These receptors all come from a female donor with multiple sclerosis, enrolled in a pregnancy study. Both conserved end residues are part of each CDR3. The D gene is left open where the match is weak. Some rows have no size entry. The others give once, few or many, or a class for an expanded clone.

v_call,j_call,clone_size,d_call,cdr3_nt,cdr3_aa
TRBV6-5,TRBJ1-5,NA,NA,TGTGCCAGCTCTCAACAGGGATACAGCAATCAGCCCCAGCATTTT,CASSQQGYSNQPQHF
TRBV19,TRBJ2-1,NA,NA,TGTGCCAGTAGTATTCCGGGACTCTCCTACAATGAGCAGTTCTTC,CASSIPGLSYNEQFF
TRBV4-1,TRBJ2-2,once,TRBD2,TGCGCCAGCAGCCAAGCCCGGCTAGCGGGGTACCGGGGCGGGGAGCTGTTTTTT,CASSQARLAGYRGGELFF
TRBV4-1,TRBJ2-7,NA,NA,TGCGCCAGCAGTCTTGACAGATTCTACGAGCAGTACTTC,CASSLDRFYEQYF
TRBV21-1,TRBJ1-1,NA,NA,TGTGCCAGCAGGGAAAGGGGCCCCCCGAACACTGAAGCTTTCTTT,CASRERGPPNTEAFF
TRBV5-1,TRBJ2-5,NA,TRBD2,TGCGCCAGCAGCTTGACGGCTAGCGGTCTACAAGAGACCCAGTACTTC,CASSLTASGLQETQYF
TRBV5-1,TRBJ1-5,few,NA,TGCGCCAGCAGCTTGGATACAGCAGGCAATCAGCCCCAGCATTTT,CASSLDTAGNQPQHF
TRBV4-1,TRBJ2-7,NA,NA,TGCGCCAGCAGCCAAGTGGGAGGACTTTCAACCTACGAGCAGTACTTC,CASSQVGGLSTYEQYF
TRBV4-2,TRBJ1-2,NA,NA,TGTGCCAGCAGCCCCATGGAGATGACGACCGACTATGGCTACACCTTC,CASSPMEMTTDYGYTF
TRBV21-1,TRBJ1-5,NA,NA,NA,CASTHEVGRGSGNQPQHF
TRBV2,TRBJ1-2,NA,TRBD1,TGTGCCAGCGTTGAAACAGGGGGAAAAGGTGGCTACACCTTC,CASVETGGKGGYTF
TRBV27,TRBJ2-1,NA,TRBD1,TGTGCCAGCAGCGAACCGAGGGGACAGACGCGGCTGGTTGAGCAGTTCTTC,CASSEPRGQTRLVEQFF
TRBV19,TRBJ1-2,NA,NA,TGTGCCAGTACCCCCGAGCGGGGGCCCATGATGGGCTACACCTTC,CASTPERGPMMGYTF
TRBV18,TRBJ2-7,NA,TRBD2,TGTGCCAGCTCACCTTCGGGGGGACGTGGCTACGAGCAGTACTTC,CASSPSGGRGYEQYF
TRBV5-6,TRBJ2-2,NA,TRBD1,TGTGCCAGCAGCTCTCTCCGGGACAGGCGAAACACCGGGGAGCTGTTTTTT,CASSSLRDRRNTGELFF
TRBV19,TRBJ1-2,NA,NA,TGTGCCAGTAGTATTGTCCAGGGAGGCTATGGCTACACCTTC,CASSIVQGGYGYTF
TRBV2,TRBJ1-2,NA,TRBD1,TGTGCCAGCAACCGGGACAGGGACCCCTATGGCTACACCTTC,CASNRDRDPYGYTF
TRBV5-6,TRBJ1-1,NA,NA,TGTGCCAGCAGCTTGGGCCGGTTGAACACTGAAGCTTTCTTT,CASSLGRLNTEAFF
TRBV18,TRBJ2-1,NA,NA,TGTGCCAGCTCACCCCAACCCTTGGGGCAGGGGTTGCCGTTCTTC,CASSPQPLGQGLPFF
TRBV5-8,TRBJ1-6,NA,TRBD1,TGTGCCAGCAGGGCCGACAGGGCCTCCTATAATTCACCCCTCCACTTT,CASRADRASYNSPLHF
TRBV19,TRBJ2-5,NA,NA,TGTGCCAGTAGTACCGTTACCGGGGGTGCTTGGGGGACCCAGTACTTC,CASSTVTGGAWGTQYF
TRBV5-6,TRBJ2-1,NA,TRBD2,TGTGCCAGCAGCTTGACAACTAGCGGAAACAATGAGCAGTTCTTC,CASSLTTSGNNEQFF
TRBV15,TRBJ1-2,NA,TRBD1,TGTGCCACCAGCAGGGTTCTGGACAGGGGGGCCTATGGCTACACCTTC,CATSRVLDRGAYGYTF
TRBV29-1,TRBJ1-1,NA,TRBD1,TGCAGCGTCGAGGACAGGGACAGGCTACGCTTTGAAGCTTTCTTT,CSVEDRDRLRFEAFF
TRBV4-1,TRBJ2-1,NA,NA,TGCGCCAGCAGCCAAATCCGCCTAGCAATTTACAATGAGCAGTTCTTC,CASSQIRLAIYNEQFF
TRBV7-9,TRBJ1-1,once,TRBD1,TGTGCCAGCAGCCAAGACAGGGGCACTGAAGCTTTCTTT,CASSQDRGTEAFF
TRBV18,TRBJ2-3,NA,TRBD1,TGTGCCAGCTCACCGACAGGGGTCTCAGATACGCAGTATTTT,CASSPTGVSDTQYF
TRBV5-6,TRBJ1-4,NA,NA,TGTGCCAGCAGCTTGAGCACGGCAACTAATGAAAAACTGTTTTTT,CASSLSTATNEKLFF
TRBV27,TRBJ2-2,NA,TRBD2,TGTGCCAAGGGGAGGGCCGGTGACGGGGAGCTGTTTTTT,CAKGRAGDGELFF
TRBV7-9,TRBJ2-1,NA,TRBD2,TGTGCCAGCAGCCAGACTAGCGGGAGCGGGAATGAGCAGTTCTTC,CASSQTSGSGNEQFF
TRBV5-5,TRBJ2-2,once,TRBD2,TGTGCCAGCAGCTTAGCGGGGGTGGTGAACACCGGGGAGCTGTTTTTT,CASSLAGVVNTGELFF
TRBV9,TRBJ2-3,NA,TRBD1,TGTGCCAGCAGCGAAGGACAGGTCGACACAGATACGCAGTATTTT,CASSEGQVDTDTQYF
TRBV27,TRBJ2-7,NA,TRBD1,TGTGCCAGCAGTTACCGACAGGGTGGCGAGCAGTACTTC,CASSYRQGGEQYF
TRBV28,TRBJ1-5,NA,NA,TGTGCCAGCAGGTGGGGAGTGAATCAGCCCCAGCATTTT,CASRWGVNQPQHF
TRBV6-5,TRBJ1-3,NA,NA,TGTGCCAGTAGGGGGACCGCCGGAAACACCATATATTTT,CASRGTAGNTIYF
TRBV7-8,TRBJ1-5,NA,NA,TGTGCCAGCAGCTCCCAACCGGGACACAGCAATCAGCCCCAGCATTTT,CASSSQPGHSNQPQHF
TRBV11-2,TRBJ2-3,NA,NA,TGTGCCAGCGGTACGGCGGTCGGAGATACGCAGTATTTT,CASGTAVGDTQYF
TRBV19,TRBJ1-6,NA,TRBD1,TGTGCCAGTACGACAGGGGCTTCACCCCTCCACTTT,CASTTGASPLHF
TRBV7-3,TRBJ1-1,once,NA,TGTGCCAGCAGCTTATCGGGAGGGAGCACTGAAGCTTTCTTT,CASSLSGGSTEAFF
TRBV5-4,TRBJ2-1,once,NA,TGTGCCAGCAGCCCCGCGGGGGCAGGAAATGAGCAGTTCTTC,CASSPAGAGNEQFF
TRBV19,TRBJ2-4,NA,TRBD2,TGTGCCAGTAGCTCCTCTAGCGGGGGCTTTACTCTAGCCAAAAACATTCAGTACTTC,CASSSSSGGFTLAKNIQYF
TRBV18,TRBJ1-1,NA,NA,TGTGCCAGCTCACCAGGGGCGAGTTCATCCCCTGAAGCTTTCTTT,CASSPGASSSPEAFF
TRBV9,TRBJ2-1,NA,TRBD2,TGTGCCAGCAGCGGAACCGGGACTAGCGCGAACAATGAGCAGTTCTTC,CASSGTGTSANNEQFF
TRBV9,TRBJ1-2,NA,TRBD1,TGTGCCAGCTCCCAGGACAGGCCCCACTATGGCTACACCTTC,CASSQDRPHYGYTF
TRBV10-3,TRBJ2-1,NA,NA,TGTGCCATCAGGGGGGCAGGAGCAGGGAACTCCAATGAGCAGTTCTTC,CAIRGAGAGNSNEQFF
TRBV19,TRBJ1-2,NA,NA,TGTGCCAGTAGTATCCCGAATAGCTTTGACGGCTACACCTTC,CASSIPNSFDGYTF
TRBV5-1,TRBJ1-2,NA,NA,TGCGCCAGCAGCTTGTCGGCAGGCTATGGCTACACCTTC,CASSLSAGYGYTF
TRBV10-3,TRBJ2-5,NA,NA,TGTGCCATCAGTGGGCAGCTAGCCGAGACCCAGTACTTC,CAISGQLAETQYF
TRBV7-9,TRBJ1-2,NA,NA,TGTGCCAGCAGCGTGGCGGGGAGCTATGGCTACACCTTC,CASSVAGSYGYTF
TRBV5-3,TRBJ1-5,NA,TRBD1,TGTGCCAGAACCCCCGGGACAGGGTGGGGACAGCCCCAGCATTTT,CARTPGTGWGQPQHF
TRBV7-2,TRBJ2-7,NA,NA,TGTGCCAGCAGCCTCACCGGGGTCTCCTACGAGCAGTACTTC,CASSLTGVSYEQYF
TRBV15,TRBJ2-2,NA,NA,TGTGCCACCTTGAGGCGAGACACCGGGGAGCTGTTTTTT,CATLRRDTGELFF
TRBV10-1,TRBJ2-3,NA,NA,TGCGCCAGCAGTCAAGGGGGTACTCTCACAGATACGCAGTATTTT,CASSQGGTLTDTQYF
TRBV6-6,TRBJ2-3,NA,TRBD1,TGTGCCAGCAGTTTGGTCCAGGGGGCCTGGGAAGATACGCAGTATTTT,CASSLVQGAWEDTQYF
TRBV5-1,TRBJ2-5,once,NA,TGCGCCAGCAGTCAAAACAAAGGGGTACAAGAGACCCAGTACTTC,CASSQNKGVQETQYF